This T cell receptor (beta chain) was recorded in a study of OX40 agonist ivuxolimab in advanced cancers. Whole-study findings and limits: Clonal expansion from baseline to week 6 occurred in both CD4+ and CD8+ T cells.

The V gene end was trimmed by 1 base and the J gene end by 9 bases; junction bases not matched to a gene: 9. Germline V gives CDR1 SGHTA, CDR2 FQGTGA. The CDR3 contains 16 residues. Here immunoSEQ multiplex PCR was the method, and the copy in TCRdb shows in-frame clones only, minus some. The data show approximately 82,000 clones, 80% to 95% seen once. Regarding this clone: Its matching antigen is unknown.

The chain couples TRBV7-3 to TRBJ2-1, with 10 bases identical to TRBD2. Sequencing used CD4+ or CD8+ T cells sorted from blood, obtained in a trial of the OX40 agonist ivuxolimab. This receptor was identified in an adult with an advanced solid tumor such as melanoma, head and neck, liver or kidney cancer. The DNA for the CDR3 is TGTGCCAGCAGCTTAAGGCCTAGCGGGAGTCATGGTGAGCAGTTCTTC. Translating it yields CASSLRPSGSHGEQFF.